Listed here are 32 T cell receptor beta chains from one sample, sequenced in a study of blood T cell repertoires in COVID-19. Clones were sequenced by immunoSEQ multiplex PCR, and TCRdb holds only the in-frame ones, with some missing. The sample records more than 120,000 clones, approximately 81% being singletons. Source material: peripheral blood. These receptors were collected from a human donor with acute or convalescent COVID-19. The donor label of this sample is uncertain.

This clone was detected only once. The chain joins TRBV18 to TRBJ2-5; 7 bases line up with TRBD1. After removal of 0 bases from V and 4 bases from J, the junction contained 2 bases not matched to a gene. Per the germline V gene, CDR1 is KGHSH and CDR2 is LQKENI. This CDR3 comprises 14 residues. In DNA form, the CDR3 reads TGTGCCAGCTCACCACCCCCAGGGGGAGAGACCCAGTACTTC. It yields the protein CASSPPPGGETQYF.

The chain employs TRBV19 and TRBJ2-1; maybe TRBD2 (5 bases). The V end lost 7 bases, the J end lost 0 bases, and 13 bases lay between the germline ends. The CDR3 loop spans 15 amino acids. Per germline, CDR1 LNHDA and CDR2 SQIVND (reference sequence). The CDR3 DNA reads TGTGCCAGTATCGGGGATTACGGCTCCTACAATGAGCAGTTCTTC. It translates to CASIGDYGSYNEQFF.

In this sample, this clone turned up once. The rearrangement uses TRBV4-3 and TRBJ2-3; D not certain. V shed 1 base and J shed 3 bases, with 11 bases lying between them. CDR3 length equals 15 residues. Germline V CDR1 and CDR2: LGHNA, YSLEER. This CDR3 reads CASSQGRLVTDTQYF. The DNA for the CDR3 is TGCGCCAGCAGCCAAGGGCGGCTAGTTACAGATACGCAGTATTTT.

J is TRBJ1-5 and V is TRBV5-1; D not resolved. The CDR3 totals 13 residues. Trimming pared 4 bases from V and 7 bases from J, leaving 12 bases between. Germline CDR1 SGHRS, CDR2 YFSETQ. CDR3 region: CASSLTPGQPQHF. CDR3 nucleotides: TGCGCCAGCAGCCTCACCCCTGGCCAGCCCCAGCATTTT.

The chain employs TRBV5-4 and TRBJ2-6, with TRBD1 identical over 7 bases. Germline V gene data show CDR1 as SGHNT and CDR2 as YYREEE (reference sequence). This CDR3 has 18 residues. V lost 0 bases and J lost 2; bases outside the gene matches: 8. CDR3: CASSLGATGYPGANVLTF. The CDR3 DNA reads as TGTGCCAGCAGCTTGGGAGCGACAGGGTACCCTGGGGCCAACGTCCTGACTTTC.

This sequence joins TRBV2 and TRBJ1-1; the D gene is possibly TRBD1 (5 bases). The V and J ends lost 2 bases and 0 bases respectively, with 7 bases between them. Germline CDR1 is SNHLY and CDR2 is FYNNEI. This CDR3 comprises 14 residues. The CDR3 loop is CASSEQGMNTEAFF. The CDR3 nucleotides are TGTGCCAGCAGTGAACAGGGCATGAACACTGAAGCTTTCTTT.

The CDR3 sequence: CAISESVGQIRDGYTF. The CDR3 DNA reads TGTGCCATCAGTGAGTCGGTGGGGCAGATTAGGGATGGCTACACCTTC. The chain uses TRBV10-3 and TRBJ1-2, with TRBD1 as a possible D gene (5 bases). The CDR3 runs 16 residues. CDR1 ENHRY and CDR2 SYGVKD come from the germline V gene. V was cut by 0 bases and J by 6 bases, with 17 bases left in between.

The gene calls are TRBV5-5 and TRBJ1-2; 9 bases line up with TRBD1. CDR1 is SGHKS, CDR2 YYEKEE, per germline (reference sequence). There are 16 residues in the CDR3. V dropped 3 bases and J dropped 10; count of bases not matched to a gene: 16. The CDR3 DNA reads TGTGCCAGCAGCTCGGGACAGGGTCTTCGAAACCTAGTCTACACCTTC. Amino acids: CASSSGQGLRNLVYTF.

The chain is built from TRBV6-2 or TRBV6-3 and TRBJ2-7, with TRBD2 identical over 10 bases. Germline CDR1 and CDR2: MNHEY and SVGEGT. Unmatched junction bases numbered 6, after V lost 4 bases and J lost 0 bases. The CDR3 totals 16 residues. CDR3 DNA sequence: TGTGCCAGCAGTTCCATCCTAGCGGGGGCCTCCTACGAGCAGTACTTC. Encoded protein: CASSSILAGASYEQYF.

The chain employs TRBV19 and TRBJ2-3; 14 bases align to TRBD2. The length of the CDR3 is 16 residues. Germline V gives CDR1 LNHDA, CDR2 SQIVND (reference sequence). The V and J ends lost 10 bases and 5 bases, in that order; junction bases with no gene match: 11. The CDR3 region has the DNA TGTGCCACCACAGGACTAGCGGGGGGCCGTGGAGATACGCAGTATTTT. Amino acid sequence: CATTGLAGGRGDTQYF.

J is TRBJ1-2 and V is TRBV6-5, with D unclear. The CDR3 is 12 amino acids. Germline CDR1 is MNHEY and CDR2 is SVGAGI. Trimming removed 6 bases from V and 3 bases from J, with 8 bases in between. The CDR3 here is CASSDGDYGYTF. The CDR3 nucleotides read TGTGCCAGCAGCGACGGGGACTATGGCTACACCTTC.

The gene calls are TRBV9 and TRBJ2-5; 7 bases match TRBD2. J was trimmed by 0 bases and V by 2 bases; bases with no gene match: 7. The CDR3 spans 16 residues. Germline V lookup: CDR1 SGDLS, CDR2 YYNGEE. CDR3 residues: CASSVGWGGNQETQYF. DNA for the CDR3: TGTGCCAGCAGCGTTGGGTGGGGGGGTAACCAAGAGACCCAGTACTTC.

This clone was observed a single time. This chain connects TRBV30 to TRBJ1-5; 9 bases line up with TRBD1. The V and J ends lost 5 bases and 7 bases, in that order; junction bases with no gene match: 6. CDR3 length: 13 amino acids. Germline CDR1 GTSNPN, CDR2 SVGIG (reference sequence). In DNA, the CDR3 is TGTGCCTGGGGTTTTACAGGGGGCCAGCCCCAGCATTTT. It is translated as CAWGFTGGQPQHF.

This chain connects TRBV12-5 to TRBJ1-1, with D unresolved. The CDR3 is made up of 13 amino acids. Germline values: CDR1 LGHNT, CDR2 FRNRAP. Between the trimmed V and J ends, which lost 6 bases and 0 bases, there was a span of 8 bases. The CDR3, as DNA: TGTGCTAGTGGACAACGGGTGAACACTGAAGCTTTCTTT. Translated, it gives CASGQRVNTEAFF.

The CDR3 protein is CASSSSLPDRAFLINTEAFF. CDR3 bases: TGTGCCAGCTCATCGAGCTTACCGGACAGGGCGTTCTTAATTAACACTGAAGCTTTCTTT. This chain uses TRBV18 with TRBJ1-1; TRBD1 aligns across 8 bases. CDR3 length: 20 amino acids. Trimming took 5 bases from V and 2 from J; bases not matched to a gene: 22. Germline loops: CDR1 KGHSH, CDR2 LQKENI.

CDR3 sequence: CASSLWGVTEAFF. The DNA of the CDR3 is TGTGCCAGCAGCTTGTGGGGGGTAACTGAAGCTTTCTTT. The V gene is TRBV5-6, the J gene TRBJ1-1; D may be TRBD1 (5 bases). CDR3 length: 13 residues. The V end was cut by 1 base, the J end by 5 bases, with 9 bases between. Germline lookup yields CDR1 SGHDT and CDR2 YYEEEE.

The chain uses TRBV6-2 or TRBV6-3 and TRBJ1-4; 8 bases match TRBD1. V lost 6 bases, J lost 7 bases, and 4 bases stayed unmatched. The CDR3 contains 13 residues. Looked up from germline, CDR1 is MNHEY and CDR2 is SVGEGT. The CDR3 loop is CASSGTGGEKLFF. The CDR3, as DNA: TGTGCCAGCAGCGGGACAGGTGGTGAAAAACTGTTTTTT.

The chain couples TRBV7-2 to TRBJ2-3; weak D call: TRBD2 (6 bases). CDR1 is SGHTA and CDR2 is FQGNSA in the germline V gene. Deletions cut 4 bases from V and 1 base from J, with 15 bases between. The CDR3 is 16 amino acids. The CDR3 sequence is CASSSQAGWGTDTQYF. The DNA for the CDR3 is TGTGCCAGCAGCTCTCAAGCGGGTTGGGGCACAGATACGCAGTATTTT.

This chain joins TRBV9 and TRBJ1-1; 10 positions agree with TRBD1. The CDR3 consists of 15 residues. The ends lost 4 bases at V and 3 bases at J; junction bases unmatched: 6. Germline CDR1 is SGDLS and CDR2 is YYNGEE. The CDR3 coding sequence is TGTGCCAGCAGCTCAAAAGGACAGGGGGACACTGAAGCTTTCTTT. Protein product: CASSSKGQGDTEAFF.

The chain carries TRBV11-3 and TRBJ2-5; 7 nucleotides line up with TRBD2. V trimming: 5 bases; J trimming: 1 base; junction bases outside the gene matches: 7. Germline loops: CDR1 SGHNT, CDR2 YENEEA. CDR3 size: 15 residues. The CDR3 DNA reads TGTGCCAGCAGCAAGAGGACGGGGGGCCAAGAGACCCAGTACTTC. This encodes CASSKRTGGQETQYF.

CDR3 sequence (DNA): TGCGCCAGCAGCCAAGAGGGAGGGACAGGGTCCTCTGGGGCCAACGTCCTGACTTTC. It yields the protein CASSQEGGTGSSGANVLTF. The V gene is TRBV4-3, the J gene TRBJ2-6; TRBD1 matches 9 bases. Germline values: CDR1 LGHNA, CDR2 YSLEER. Trimming took 0 bases from V and 0 from J; bases not matched to a gene: 6. The CDR3 extends over 19 amino acids.

The gene calls are TRBV28 and TRBJ2-1, with D possibly TRBD1 on 7 matching bases. The CDR3 extends over 14 amino acids. Germline CDR1 reads MDHEN; CDR2 reads SYDVKM. Trimming removed 2 bases at V and 5 bases at J, with 10 bases between. The CDR3 coding sequence is TGTGCCAGCAGTTTAGGAGGGGGCCACAATGAGCAGTTCTTC. This sequence encodes CASSLGGGHNEQFF.

The chain joins TRBV5-1 to TRBJ1-1; perhaps TRBD1 as D (5 bases). The ends were cut back, 0 bases at V and 3 bases at J, with 12 bases in the middle. The CDR3 consists of 15 residues. Looked up from germline, CDR1 is SGHRS and CDR2 is YFSETQ. The CDR3 bases are TGCGCCAGCAGCTTGGCGGGGGATCGGTACACTGAAGCTTTCTTT. As protein: CASSLAGDRYTEAFF.

CDR3 coding DNA: TGTGCCAGCAGCTTAATCAACTACGAGCAGTACTTC. It encodes CASSLINYEQYF. V and J are TRBV11-2 and TRBJ2-7; D is uncertain. The V end was cut by 2 bases, the J end by 3 bases, with 5 bases between. The CDR3 contains 12 residues. CDR1 SGHAT and CDR2 FQNNGV come from the germline V gene.

In DNA form, the CDR3 reads TGTGCCAGCAGTGAATTCGGGGGGCTCGGGCCCCAGCATTTT. Protein sequence: CASSEFGGLGPQHF. The chain uses TRBV2 and TRBJ1-5; D might be TRBD1 (6 bases). Per germline, CDR1 SNHLY and CDR2 FYNNEI. This CDR3 is built from 14 residues. Trimming stripped 2 bases from V and 9 bases from J, with 14 bases between.

The rearrangement links TRBV27 to TRBJ2-3, with TRBD2 identical over 10 bases. Per the germline V gene, CDR1 is MNHEY and CDR2 is SMNVEV (reference sequence). J gave up 0 bases and V 6 bases, and 15 bases lay outside the gene matches. The CDR3 consists of 19 residues. The CDR3 sequence is CASRPVTSGHERSTDTQYF. As DNA, the CDR3 is TGTGCCAGCAGACCCGTGACTAGCGGGCACGAAAGAAGCACAGATACGCAGTATTTT.

The V and J genes are TRBV4-1 and TRBJ1-5, with D perhaps TRBD1 (5 bases). Germline CDR1 is MGHRA and CDR2 is YSYEKL. The CDR3 spans 16 residues. Deletions cut 0 bases from V and 9 bases from J, with 18 bases between. This chain's CDR3 is CASSQESGGDFGPQHF. In nucleotides, the CDR3 is TGCGCCAGCAGCCAAGAAAGTGGGGGGGACTTCGGGCCCCAGCATTTT.

The chain joins TRBV6-1 to TRBJ2-2; 12 bases match TRBD2. CDR3 length: 19 residues. V was clipped by 2 bases and J by 5 bases; unmatched bases: 12. Germline V gene lookup returns CDR1 MNHNS and CDR2 SASEGT. The CDR3 here is CASSEPLAGGTIGTGELFF. The CDR3 DNA follows: TGTGCCAGCAGTGAACCTCTAGCGGGGGGGACCATCGGGACCGGGGAGCTGTTTTTT.

The CDR3 DNA is TGCGCCAGCAGCCCTCGACTAGCGGGTTTCAACACCGGGGAGCTGTTTTTT. It yields the protein CASSPRLAGFNTGELFF. The V call is TRBV5-1, the J call TRBJ2-2; 10 nucleotides match TRBD2. The CDR3 has 17 amino acids. With V trimmed by 4 bases and J by 2 bases, 8 bases remained unmatched. Germline V gene sequence: CDR1 SGHRS, CDR2 YFSETQ.

This chain uses TRBV24-1 with TRBJ2-1; 12 positions agree with TRBD2. CDR3 length: 16 residues. Trimming took 1 base from V and 5 from J; bases not matched to a gene: 2. Germline values: CDR1 KGHDR, CDR2 SFDVKD. CDR3 amino acids: CATSDFRLAGDNEQFF. In DNA, the CDR3 is TGTGCCACCAGTGATTTTCGACTAGCGGGGGACAATGAGCAGTTCTTC.

The chain combines TRBV7-3 with TRBJ2-2; TRBD2 matches 9 bases. The CDR3 is 16 residues long. Germline V gene lookup returns CDR1 SGHTA and CDR2 FQGTGA. Losses at the gene ends were 5 bases for V and 4 bases for J; bases not matched to a gene: 8. CDR3 sequence reads: CASSHGGRASTGELFF. The CDR3 region has the DNA TGTGCCAGCAGCCACGGCGGGAGGGCAAGCACCGGGGAGCTGTTTTTT.

The chain joins TRBV28 to TRBJ1-6, with a possible D match to TRBD1 (5 bases). Germline V gene data show CDR1 as MDHEN and CDR2 as SYDVKM. CDR3 size: 17 residues. Trimming stripped 5 bases from V and 6 bases from J, with 20 bases between. The CDR3: CASSHRIPTAFNSPLHF. CDR3 nucleotide sequence: TGTGCCAGCAGTCATAGAATCCCGACAGCGTTTAATTCACCCCTCCACTTT. The full variable domain, completed using reference TRBV28 and TRBJ1-6, is DVKVTQSSRYLVKRTGEKVFLECVQDMDHENMFWYRQDPGLGLRLIYFSYDVKMKEKGDIPEGYSVSREKKERFSLILESASTNQTSMYLCASSHRIPTAFNSPLHFGNGTRLTVT.